This entry concerns a single T cell receptor (beta chain). The CDR3 runs 15 residues. The V gene lost 1 base and the J gene lost 7 bases, with 14 bases spanning the gap. Germline-derived CDR1 and CDR2 are MNHEY and SMNVEV (reference sequence). One entry per CDR3 protein, called by TCRdb with MiXCR from the RT-PCR reads. The table has hundreds of thousands of distinct CDR3 sequences, roughly 17% seen once. This record belongs to a study of patients and donors after allogeneic stem cell transplantation. The receptor was derived from a human donor who was either an allogeneic HSCT recipient or a stem cell or donor lymphocyte infusion donor (not recorded which). It is not recorded whose cells these are; they may come from a transplant donor. The rearrangement joins TRBV27 to TRBJ2-1; D gene uncertain. Input material: blood, either unsorted or a sorted T cell fraction (not recorded which). This CDR3 reads CASSLFAVPTNEQFF. DNA for the CDR3: TGTGCCAGCAGTTTATTCGCCGTCCCGACTAATGAGCAGTTCTTC.